The 22 T cell receptor beta chains below come from one sample, sequenced in a study of neurological immune-mediated disorders. TCRdb re-called the 5' RACE reads through MiXCR, storing one row per CDR3 protein. The repertoire holds about 39,000 distinct CDR3 sequences, with approximately 7.2% as singletons. Material: CD4+ T cells from blood. These receptors were taken from a man over 45 in good health.

The gene calls are TRBV5-4 and TRBJ2-7; D unclear. The V gene lost 0 bases and the J gene lost 5 bases, with 12 bases spanning the gap. Germline V gene data show CDR1 as SGHNT and CDR2 as YYREEE (reference sequence). The CDR3 has 14 amino acids. The DNA for the CDR3 is TGTGCCAGCAGCTTGGTCAACGGTGGCGACGAGCAGTACTTC. Translated, it gives CASSLVNGGDEQYF.

This clonotype was found many times. The chain links TRBV6-2 or TRBV6-3 to TRBJ2-5; D not certain. Germline V CDR1 and CDR2: MNHEY, SVGEGT. The CDR3 runs 14 residues. The germline V and J ends were trimmed by 6 bases and 3 bases, with 14 bases remaining between them. CDR3 sequence: CASRGQSSEETQYF. CDR3 sequence (DNA): TGTGCCAGCAGAGGGCAGAGCTCGGAAGAGACCCAGTACTTC.

This clonotype was recorded many times. The chain combines TRBV7-8 with TRBJ2-7, with D perhaps matching TRBD1 or TRBD2 (5 bases each). CDR3 length: 13 residues. Germline V gene data show CDR1 as SGHVS and CDR2 as FQNEAQ. With 7 bases removed from V and 6 bases from J, the gap between germline ends came to 16 bases. The CDR3 coding sequence is TGTGCCAGCACCGGCAGGGAGCTTGTCGAGCAGTACTTC. This gives the protein CASTGRELVEQYF.

This clonotype was observed a single time. This chain links TRBV29-1 with TRBJ2-1; the D gene is possibly TRBD2 (5 bases). The length of the CDR3 is 15 residues. With 7 bases removed from V and 1 base from J, the gap between germline ends came to 17 bases. Germline V gene lookup returns CDR1 SQVTM and CDR2 ANQGSEA. This CDR3 is CSAGQVASSYNEQFF. Here the CDR3 DNA reads TGCAGCGCCGGCCAGGTAGCGTCTTCCTACAATGAGCAGTTCTTC.

This clonotype has a count of ten or more. The rearrangement uses TRBV30 and TRBJ2-1; TRBD2 matches 10 bases. Germline V gene data show CDR1 as GTSNPN and CDR2 as SVGIG (reference sequence). The CDR3 length is 14 residues. V was pared by 4 bases and J by 4 bases, with 4 bases of the junction left unmatched. CDR3 nucleotides: TGTGCCTGGACTAGCGGGAGTCCTTACAATGAGCAGTTCTTC. It yields the protein CAWTSGSPYNEQFF.

This clonotype was found many times. The J gene is TRBJ2-1, the V gene TRBV10-3; 11 bases fit TRBD2. The V segment lost 10 bases and the J segment 5 bases; nucleotides outside the gene matches: 4. There are 13 residues in the CDR3. Looked up from germline, CDR1 is ENHRY and CDR2 is SYGVKD. CDR3 sequence reads: CATTSGGNNEQFF. The DNA of the CDR3 is TGTGCCACCACTAGCGGGGGAAACAATGAGCAGTTCTTC.

This clonotype has at least ten counts. The chain links TRBV6-5 to TRBJ2-7, with 12 bases fitting TRBD2. CDR1 MNHEY and CDR2 SVGAGI come from the germline V gene. The CDR3 has 15 amino acids. Trimming removed 4 bases from V and 2 bases from J; junction bases left unmatched: 3. The CDR3 here is CASSSGLAGPYEQYF. CDR3 DNA sequence: TGTGCCAGCAGTTCGGGACTAGCGGGTCCCTACGAGCAGTACTTC.

In its sample, this clonotype was seen many times. This rearrangement joins TRBV6-2 or TRBV6-3 to TRBJ2-7, with D possibly matching TRBD1 (6 bases). The CDR3 length is 13 residues. Germline CDR1 reads MNHEY; CDR2 reads SVGEGT. V lost 2 bases and J lost 5, with 10 bases in between. The CDR3 DNA reads TGTGCCAGCAGTTACGGGGGCGGACACGAGCAGTACTTC. Translation gives CASSYGGGHEQYF.

The chain combines TRBV28 with TRBJ1-5; 10 bases align to TRBD1. Germline V gene data show CDR1 as MDHEN and CDR2 as SYDVKM. This CDR3 comprises 15 residues. V trimming: 6 bases; J trimming: 4 bases; junction bases outside the gene matches: 6. The CDR3 DNA follows: TGTGCCAGCAGAACGGGACAGGGGAATAATCAGCCCCAGCATTTT. This translates into CASRTGQGNNQPQHF.

This clonotype appeared many times. The rearrangement joins TRBV20-1 to TRBJ1-5; D perhaps matches TRBD1 (6 bases). V lost 2 bases to trimming and J lost 4 bases, with 9 bases between them. CDR3 length: 13 residues. CDR1 is DFQATT and CDR2 is SNEGSKA in the germline V gene (reference sequence). The CDR3 region has the DNA TGCAGTGCTAGACAAGGGGGAAATCAGCCCCAGCATTTT. This sequence encodes CSARQGGNQPQHF.

This clonotype appeared many times. The CDR3 sequence is CASSVGPGYLVETQYF. For the CDR3, the DNA is TGTGCCAGCAGCGTAGGTCCAGGGTATCTCGTAGAGACCCAGTACTTC. The chain combines TRBV9 with TRBJ2-5; perhaps TRBD1 as D (5 bases). Germline V gene sequence: CDR1 SGDLS, CDR2 YYNGEE. The CDR3 sequence is 16 residues long. V gave up 0 bases and J gave up 4 bases, with 16 bases separating them.

This clonotype showed up many times. This chain joins TRBV7-9 and TRBJ2-1, with no clear D. V was clipped by 5 bases and J by 7 bases, with 9 bases between them. This CDR3 is 12 amino acids long. Germline V lookup: CDR1 SEHNR, CDR2 FQNEAQ (reference sequence). CDR3 loop: CASSLPPNEQFF. Here the CDR3 DNA reads TGTGCCAGCAGCCTCCCCCCGAATGAGCAGTTCTTC.

This clonotype was observed many times. The chain joins TRBV20-1 to TRBJ1-5; the D gene is possibly TRBD1 (6 bases). The CDR3 has 13 residues. The V and J ends lost 5 bases and 0 bases respectively, with 8 bases between them. CDR1 and CDR2 (germline): DFQATT, SNEGSKA (reference sequence). CDR3 protein: CSASGDSNQPQHF. CDR3 nucleotides: TGCAGTGCTTCAGGGGATAGCAATCAGCCCCAGCATTTT.

This clonotype was picked up many times. The gene calls are TRBV10-3 and TRBJ2-2, with 14 nucleotides matching TRBD2. The CDR3 sequence is 14 residues long. Germline CDR1 is ENHRY and CDR2 is SYGVKD. J gave up 4 bases and V 11 bases, and 3 bases lay outside the gene matches. Here the CDR3 DNA reads TGTGCCGCAGGGACTAGCGGGAGCACCGGGGAGCTGTTTTTT. This encodes CAAGTSGSTGELFF.

Ten or more counts support this clonotype. V usage is TRBV4-2 and J usage is TRBJ2-7; 14 positions match TRBD2. Trimming at V came to 3 bases and at J to 3 bases, leaving 13 bases not matched to a gene. The CDR3 has 19 residues. Germline assignment: CDR1 LGHNA and CDR2 YNFKEQ. CDR3 sequence: CASSQGTSGSVGAYYEQYF. For the CDR3, the DNA is TGTGCCAGCAGCCAGGGGACTAGCGGGAGCGTGGGGGCTTACTACGAGCAGTACTTC.

This clonotype was seen ten or more times. DNA for the CDR3: TGTGCCAGCAGCTTAGGACCGGGAGGGGAGACCCAGTACTTC. Its translation is CASSLGPGGETQYF. The rearrangement uses TRBV7-9 and TRBJ2-5; TRBD2 aligns across 8 bases. This CDR3 has 14 amino acids. With V trimmed by 1 base and J by 5 bases, 3 bases remained unmatched. Germline V gene sequence: CDR1 SEHNR, CDR2 FQNEAQ (reference sequence).

On this clonotype: This could be a read error, since a much larger clone is one nucleotide away. This sequence joins TRBV5-5 and TRBJ2-2, with 7 bases that match TRBD2. The CDR3 is 18 amino acids. The V segment lost 4 bases and the J segment 9 bases; nucleotides outside the gene matches: 21. From germline, CDR1 is SGHKS and CDR2 YYEKEE (reference sequence). The CDR3 loop reads CASSPEGEGGPSRRELFF. The CDR3, as DNA: TGTGCCAGCAGCCCCGAAGGAGAGGGAGGGCCCTCCCGGAGGGAGCTGTTTTTT.

This clonotype has a count of ten or more. V usage is TRBV5-5 and J usage is TRBJ2-7, with TRBD1 identical over 9 bases. V dropped 4 bases and J dropped 0; count of bases not matched to a gene: 14. Germline-derived CDR1 and CDR2 are SGHKS and YYEKEE (reference sequence). The CDR3 covers 18 residues. CDR3 sequence reads: CASSLLTPGTGSSYEQYF. In nucleotides, the CDR3 is TGTGCCAGCAGCCTCCTCACGCCCGGGACAGGGAGCTCCTACGAGCAGTACTTC.

In this sample, this clonotype is medium-sized. CDR3 coding DNA: TGTGCCAGCAGTTCAAGACTAGTTCCAGATACGCAGTATTTT. This gives the protein CASSSRLVPDTQYF. This chain connects TRBV28 to TRBJ2-3, with D possibly matching TRBD2 (6 bases). CDR1 and CDR2 from the germline V gene are MDHEN and SYDVKM. The CDR3 runs to 14 residues. V shed 4 bases and J shed 4 bases, with 12 bases lying between them.

In its sample, this clonotype was seen many times. The V and J genes are TRBV5-1 and TRBJ2-7; D is ambiguous. With 1 base removed from V and 7 bases from J, the gap between germline ends came to 18 bases. The CDR3 runs 15 residues. Germline V CDR1 and CDR2: SGHRS, YFSETQ. The CDR3: CASSLSLARWGEQYF. The CDR3 nucleotides read TGCGCCAGCAGCTTGAGTTTAGCCCGATGGGGTGAGCAGTACTTC.

The CDR3 spells CSVLQRNYGYTF. DNA for the CDR3: TGCAGCGTGCTACAGAGGAACTATGGCTACACCTTC. This chain links TRBV29-1 with TRBJ1-2; D gene unclear. Germline-derived CDR1 and CDR2 are SQVTM and ANQGSEA. V shed 6 bases and J shed 2 bases, with 10 bases lying between them. This CDR3 comprises 12 residues.

This clonotype was counted ten times or more. The chain recombines TRBV5-6 with TRBJ2-2; TRBD1 might be the D (5 bases). CDR1 and CDR2 from the germline V gene are SGHDT and YYEEEE. This CDR3 comprises 14 residues. Trimming cost V 0 bases and J 6 bases, with 9 bases left between them. The CDR3 loop is CASSLDVQAGELFF. As DNA, the CDR3 is TGTGCCAGCAGCTTGGATGTACAGGCCGGGGAGCTGTTTTTT.